Listed below are T cell receptor beta chains from one sample, sequenced in a study of blood T cell repertoires in COVID-19. The assay was immunoSEQ multiplex PCR, and TCRdb's table has in-frame clones only and misses some. The sample consists of about 34,000 clones, 85% to 90% of them appearing once. Sequenced material: peripheral blood. The receptors come from a man aged 65 to 85 with active COVID-19. CDR3s include the opening cysteine and the closing phenylalanine or tryptophan. A D gene is named only where the DNA matches it firmly. Not all rows give a size; the values are once, few, many and, for expanded clones, a class.

J: TRBJ2-2; size: once; length: 15; D: TRBD2; V: TRBV7-2; CDR3: CASSLRLAGTGELFF; DNA: TGTGCCAGCAGCTTACGGCTAGCGGGAACCGGGGAGCTGTTTTTT
J: TRBJ2-7; size: NA; length: 13; D: NA; V: TRBV27; CDR3: CASTDIPSGEQYF; DNA: TGTGCCAGCACCGACATCCCTTCGGGAGAGCAGTACTTC
J: TRBJ1-2; size: NA; length: 13; D: NA; V: TRBV5-4; CDR3: CASSFPGHYGYTF; DNA: TGTGCCAGCAGCTTCCCAGGGCACTATGGCTACACCTTC
J: TRBJ2-7; size: medium-sized; length: 15; D: NA; V: TRBV10-3; CDR3: CAISDQAARAYEQYF; DNA: TGTGCCATCAGTGATCAGGCAGCCAGGGCCTACGAGCAGTACTTC
J: TRBJ1-5; size: NA; length: 14; D: NA; V: TRBV2; CDR3: CASTRNRAHQPQHF; DNA: TGTGCCAGCACTCGAAACAGGGCCCATCAGCCCCAGCATTTT
J: TRBJ1-5; size: NA; length: 16; D: NA; V: TRBV21-1; CDR3: CASSFVELPGNQPQHF; DNA: TGTGCCAGCAGCTTCGTAGAATTGCCGGGGAATCAGCCCCAGCATTTT
J: TRBJ1-4; size: NA; length: 14; D: NA; V: TRBV5-1; CDR3: CASSLGDWNEKLFF; DNA: TGCGCCAGCAGCTTGGGGGACTGGAATGAAAAACTGTTTTTT
J: TRBJ2-2; size: NA; length: 16; D: TRBD2; V: TRBV7-2; CDR3: CASRPPSGSPGGELFF; DNA: TGTGCCAGCAGACCCCCTAGCGGGAGTCCGGGCGGGGAGCTGTTTTTT
J: TRBJ1-2; size: NA; length: 13; D: NA; V: TRBV4-3; CDR3: CASSHSTGYLYTF; DNA: TGCGCCAGCAGCCACAGTACAGGTTACCTCTACACCTTC
J: TRBJ1-1; size: once; length: 13; D: NA; V: TRBV19; CDR3: CASSRTGNTEAFF; DNA: TGTGCCAGTAGCCGAACAGGGAACACTGAAGCTTTCTTT
J: TRBJ2-7; size: NA; length: 16; D: TRBD2; V: TRBV7-2; CDR3: CASSLGSASGTYEQYF; DNA: TGTGCCAGCAGCTTAGGATCGGCTAGCGGGACCTACGAGCAGTACTTC
J: TRBJ1-3; size: NA; length: 14; D: TRBD1; V: TRBV29-1; CDR3: CSVDKTGAGNTIYF; DNA: TGCAGCGTTGACAAGACAGGGGCTGGAAACACCATATATTTT
J: TRBJ2-7; size: NA; length: 16; D: NA; V: TRBV5-4; CDR3: CASSWNRALRYYEQYF; DNA: TGTGCCAGCAGCTGGAACAGGGCGCTAAGATACTACGAGCAGTACTTC
J: TRBJ2-7; size: NA; length: 16; D: NA; V: TRBV27; CDR3: CASSSGSVASSYEQYF; DNA: TGTGCCAGCAGCTCAGGATCCGTCGCCTCCTCCTACGAGCAGTACTTC
J: TRBJ2-7; size: NA; length: 13; D: NA; V: TRBV30; CDR3: CAWGLAPTYEQYF; DNA: TGTGCCTGGGGGCTAGCTCCCACCTACGAGCAGTACTTC
J: TRBJ1-1; size: NA; length: 13; D: NA; V: TRBV20-1; CDR3: CSASVQGNTEAFF; DNA: TGCAGTGCTAGTGTACAGGGGAACACTGAAGCTTTCTTT
J: TRBJ1-4; size: NA; length: 15; D: NA; V: TRBV7-6; CDR3: CASSLQGATNEKLFF; DNA: TGTGCCAGCAGCTTACAGGGTGCAACTAATGAAAAACTGTTTTTT
J: TRBJ2-7; size: NA; length: 15; D: TRBD2; V: TRBV6-6; CDR3: CASSDPGGRGREQYF; DNA: TGTGCCAGCAGTGACCCGGGCGGGAGGGGGCGTGAGCAGTACTTC
J: TRBJ2-3; size: NA; length: 16; D: NA; V: TRBV27; CDR3: CASRDTGAGAINTQYF; DNA: TGTGCCAGCAGGGATACTGGGGCAGGGGCGATTAATACGCAGTATTTT
J: TRBJ2-7; size: NA; length: 16; D: TRBD1; V: TRBV11-1; CDR3: CASSNRVGQGPLEQYF; DNA: TGTGCCAGCAGCAATCGGGTGGGACAGGGCCCCCTCGAGCAGTACTTC
J: TRBJ2-1; size: NA; length: 15; D: TRBD1; V: TRBV24-1; CDR3: CATSDFGTAYNEQFF; DNA: TGTGCCACCAGTGATTTTGGGACAGCTTACAATGAGCAGTTCTTC
J: TRBJ1-6; size: NA; length: 14; D: NA; V: TRBV10-2; CDR3: CASSEGGSNSPLHF; DNA: TGCGCCAGCAGTGAGGGGGGGAGTAATTCACCCCTCCACTTT
J: TRBJ1-1; size: few; length: 12; D: NA; V: TRBV6-5; CDR3: CASSGTPTEAFF; DNA: TGTGCCAGCAGCGGGACACCCACTGAAGCTTTCTTT
J: TRBJ2-1; size: NA; length: 17; D: TRBD2; V: TRBV7-9; CDR3: CASSLAMGLAGGNEQFF; DNA: TGTGCCAGCAGCTTAGCGATGGGACTAGCGGGAGGGAATGAGCAGTTCTTC
J: TRBJ2-2; size: NA; length: 14; D: NA; V: TRBV4-3; CDR3: CASSIAVNTGELFF; DNA: TGCGCCAGCAGCATTGCGGTGAACACCGGGGAGCTGTTTTTT
J: TRBJ1-4; size: NA; length: 14; D: NA; V: TRBV2; CDR3: CASRNRVGNEKLFF; DNA: TGTGCCAGCAGGAACAGGGTTGGGAATGAAAAACTGTTTTTT
J: TRBJ2-3; size: NA; length: 14; D: TRBD1; V: TRBV5-1; CDR3: CASSPGQDTDTQYF; DNA: TGCGCCAGCAGCCCCGGACAGGACACAGATACGCAGTATTTT
J: TRBJ2-5; size: NA; length: 12; D: NA; V: TRBV7-8; CDR3: CASSPVRETQYF; DNA: TGTGCCAGCAGCCCCGTGCGAGAGACCCAGTACTTC
J: TRBJ2-7; size: once; length: 13; D: NA; V: TRBV29-1; CDR3: CSVGGESSYEQYF; DNA: TGCAGCGTTGGCGGGGAGAGCTCCTACGAGCAGTACTTC
J: TRBJ2-7; size: NA; length: 17; D: TRBD2; V: TRBV10-2; CDR3: CASRDSTSGKGAYEQYF; DNA: TGCGCCAGCCGGGACAGCACTAGCGGGAAGGGGGCCTACGAGCAGTACTTC
J: TRBJ1-2; size: NA; length: 13; D: NA; V: TRBV12-3/TRBV12-4; CDR3: CASSLSGNYGYTF; DNA: TGTGCCAGCAGTTTGTCAGGGAACTATGGCTACACCTTC
J: TRBJ2-3; size: NA; length: 21; D: TRBD1; V: TRBV30; CDR3: CAWTHGTGWWGGQTSTDTQYF; DNA: TGTGCCTGGACCCACGGGACAGGCTGGTGGGGCGGTCAAACTAGCACAGATACGCAGTATTTT
J: TRBJ2-1; size: NA; length: 15; D: TRBD2; V: TRBV3-1/TRBV3-2; CDR3: CASSQTSGRDNEQFF; DNA: TGTGCCAGCAGTCAGACTAGCGGGAGGGACAATGAGCAGTTCTTC
J: TRBJ1-5; size: few; length: 15; D: TRBD1; V: TRBV7-9; CDR3: CASSYDNRGGQPQHF; DNA: TGTGCCAGCAGCTACGACAACAGGGGCGGTCAGCCCCAGCATTTT
J: TRBJ2-3; size: NA; length: 16; D: TRBD2; V: TRBV14; CDR3: CASSLGLAGTTDTQYF; DNA: TGTGCCAGCAGCTTAGGACTAGCGGGGACCACAGATACGCAGTATTTT
J: TRBJ2-7; size: NA; length: 13; D: NA; V: TRBV25-1; CDR3: CASSAAAYEEQYF; DNA: TGTGCCAGCAGTGCCGCGGCTTACGAAGAGCAGTACTTC
J: TRBJ2-7; size: NA; length: 14; D: TRBD2; V: TRBV10-2; CDR3: CASSEAGGFYEQYF; DNA: TGCGCCAGCAGTGAGGCGGGAGGGTTCTACGAGCAGTACTTC
J: TRBJ2-2; size: NA; length: 14; D: NA; V: TRBV6-6; CDR3: CAGEDRTNTGELFF; DNA: TGTGCCGGAGAGGACAGAACGAACACCGGGGAGCTGTTTTTT
J: TRBJ1-5; size: NA; length: 16; D: TRBD1; V: TRBV6-4; CDR3: CASKGQGESSNQPQHF; DNA: TGTGCCAGCAAAGGACAGGGGGAAAGCAGCAATCAGCCCCAGCATTTT
J: TRBJ2-6; size: once; length: 14; D: NA; V: TRBV10-3; CDR3: CAISNSSGANVLTF; DNA: TGTGCCATCAGTAACAGCTCTGGGGCCAACGTCCTGACTTTC
J: TRBJ1-5; size: NA; length: 15; D: TRBD1; V: TRBV5-4; CDR3: CASSSQGQGDQPQHF; DNA: TGTGCCAGCAGCTCCCAGGGGCAGGGGGATCAGCCCCAGCATTTT
J: TRBJ2-1; size: NA; length: 16; D: NA; V: TRBV9; CDR3: CASSVGVASSYNEQFF; DNA: TGTGCCAGCAGCGTAGGGGTAGCTAGCTCCTACAATGAGCAGTTCTTC
J: TRBJ2-7; size: NA; length: 10; D: NA; V: TRBV7-2; CDR3: CASSLYEQYF; DNA: TGTGCCAGCAGTCTCTACGAGCAGTACTTC
J: TRBJ1-1; size: NA; length: 13; D: NA; V: TRBV11-2; CDR3: CASSPSFRGDAFF; DNA: TGTGCCAGCAGCCCAAGTTTCAGGGGAGACGCTTTCTTT
J: TRBJ1-1; size: NA; length: 19; D: NA; V: TRBV21-1; CDR3: CASSKGSGTESPRYTEAFF; DNA: TGTGCCAGCAGCAAAGGGTCCGGGACAGAGTCCCCCCGGTACACTGAAGCTTTCTTT
J: TRBJ2-7; size: NA; length: 16; D: TRBD2; V: TRBV9; CDR3: CASSSHPGEGRNEQYF; DNA: TGTGCCAGCAGCTCCCACCCCGGGGAGGGCCGTAACGAGCAGTACTTC
J: TRBJ2-5; size: once; length: 15; D: NA; V: TRBV7-8; CDR3: CASSSRGGRGETQYF; DNA: TGTGCCAGCAGCTCTAGAGGGGGAAGAGGCGAGACCCAGTACTTC
J: TRBJ2-4; size: NA; length: 16; D: NA; V: TRBV18; CDR3: CASSRRDSLAKNIQYF; DNA: TGTGCCAGCTCACGGCGGGACAGTCTAGCCAAAAACATTCAGTACTTC
J: TRBJ1-2; size: NA; length: 12; D: NA; V: TRBV28; CDR3: CASSLPRGGYTF; DNA: TGTGCCAGCAGTTTACCCCGGGGGGGCTACACCTTC
J: TRBJ1-4; size: NA; length: 14; D: NA; V: TRBV4-2; CDR3: CASSLRGSNEKLFF; DNA: TGTGCCAGCAGCCTAAGAGGGAGCAATGAAAAACTGTTTTTT
J: TRBJ2-3; size: NA; length: 13; D: TRBD2; V: TRBV28; CDR3: CAILAGDLDTQYF; DNA: TGTGCCATACTAGCGGGAGATTTAGATACGCAGTATTTT